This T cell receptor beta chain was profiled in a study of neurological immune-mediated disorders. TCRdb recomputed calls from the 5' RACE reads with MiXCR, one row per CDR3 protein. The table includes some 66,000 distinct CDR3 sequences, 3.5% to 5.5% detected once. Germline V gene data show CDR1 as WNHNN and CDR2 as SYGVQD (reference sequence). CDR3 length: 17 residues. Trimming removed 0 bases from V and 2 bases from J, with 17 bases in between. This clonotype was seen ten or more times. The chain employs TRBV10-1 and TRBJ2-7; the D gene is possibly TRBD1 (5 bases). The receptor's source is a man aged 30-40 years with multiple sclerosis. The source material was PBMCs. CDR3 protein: CASSESKGAIRPYEQYF. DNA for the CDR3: TGCGCCAGCAGTGAGTCAAAAGGGGCCATTAGACCCTACGAGCAGTACTTC.